This entry lists 10 T cell receptor beta chains sequenced from one sample in a study of cytomegalovirus exposure and HLA in healthy donors. PCR involved 60 Vbeta and 13 Jbeta primers. The protocol was immunoSEQ multiplex PCR, while the TCRdb copy is restricted to in-frame clones and leaves out a portion. Of approximately 260,000 clones listed, 84% are singletons. Sequencing used PBMCs. The source is a woman aged 40 to 50 in good health and CMV-seropositive.

The V gene is TRBV19, the J gene TRBJ1-4; D ambiguous. Germline assignment: CDR1 LNHDA and CDR2 SQIVND (reference sequence). CDR3 length equals 15 residues. The V end was cut by 6 bases, the J end by 6 bases, with 17 bases between. CDR3 nucleotides: TGTGCCAGTAGGAGATCCGGGTATATCGATGAAAAACTGTTTTTT. Encoded protein: CASRRSGYIDEKLFF.

The chain recombines TRBV7-8 with TRBJ2-5; 8 bases are a match to TRBD2. In germline, CDR1 is SGHVS, CDR2 FQNEAQ. The V gene end was trimmed by 8 bases and the J gene end by 2 bases; junction bases not matched to a gene: 7. This CDR3 has 14 residues. The CDR3 spells CASGLLAVQETQYF. CDR3 coding DNA: TGTGCCAGCGGCCTACTAGCGGTTCAAGAGACCCAGTACTTC.

This clone was seen once. This rearrangement joins TRBV18 to TRBJ2-7; 10 bases are a match to TRBD1. V trimming: 3 bases; J trimming: 3 bases; junction bases outside the gene matches: 5. Germline V CDR1 and CDR2: KGHSH, LQKENI. The CDR3 has 15 amino acids. CDR3 bases: TGTGCCAGCTCACCTCCGGGACAGGGGCTCTACGAGCAGTACTTC. This translates into CASSPPGQGLYEQYF.

This clone was seen a handful of times. The V gene is TRBV28, the J gene TRBJ1-1, with a tentative D call TRBD1 (6 bases). V lost 4 bases and J lost 7, with 10 bases in between. The germline V gene encodes CDR1 MDHEN and CDR2 SYDVKM. CDR3 size: 12 residues. This CDR3 is CASSYRANEAFF. CDR3 bases: TGTGCCAGCAGTTACAGGGCGAATGAAGCTTTCTTT.

V usage is TRBV11-2 and J usage is TRBJ1-6, with 10 bases that match TRBD1. Germline CDR1 reads SGHAT; CDR2 reads FQNNGV. This CDR3 is 14 amino acids long. Unmatched junction bases numbered 2, after V lost 2 bases and J lost 10 bases. The CDR3 protein is CASSLRTGGSPLHF. For the CDR3, the DNA is TGTGCCAGCAGCTTAAGGACAGGGGGATCACCCCTCCACTTT.

This clone was counted once. The chain links TRBV7-3 to TRBJ2-1; TRBD1 aligns across 11 bases. CDR1 is SGHTA, CDR2 FQGTGA, per germline. The CDR3 runs 15 residues. Germline trimming cut 3 bases from V and 7 bases from J; bases unmatched to any gene: 5. The DNA of the CDR3 is TGTGCCAGCAGCTTGGACAGGGGGCGCAATAATGAGCAGTTCTTC. Protein: CASSLDRGRNNEQFF.

This chain uses TRBV18 with TRBJ1-1, with D possibly being TRBD1 (6 bases). The CDR3 has 14 residues. The germline V gene has CDR1 KGHSH and CDR2 LQKENI. Trimming took off 0 bases at V and 5 bases at J, with 10 bases between the two ends. CDR3 bases: TGTGCCAGCTCACCACCGCAGGGGCAGACTGAAGCTTTCTTT. This translates into CASSPPQGQTEAFF.

CDR3 coding DNA: TGTGCCAGCAGTGACTCTGGGCGGGAGGTGACAGATACGCAGTATTTT. It yields the protein CASSDSGREVTDTQYF. The rearrangement uses TRBV2 and TRBJ2-3, with TRBD2 matching over 8 bases. CDR3 length: 16 residues. The V gene's germline CDR1 is SNHLY and CDR2 FYNNEI. V was pared by 3 bases and J by 3 bases, with 8 bases of the junction left unmatched.

This chain connects TRBV14 to TRBJ2-2, with 9 nucleotides matching TRBD1. CDR3 length equals 16 residues. Losses at the gene ends were 9 bases for V and 7 bases for J; bases not matched to a gene: 15. Germline V CDR1 and CDR2: SGHDN, FVKESK. CDR3 protein: CARIDGTGFYGGELFF. The CDR3 DNA sequence: TGTGCCAGGATCGACGGGACAGGGTTTTATGGCGGGGAGCTGTTTTTT.

This chain uses TRBV13 with TRBJ2-1, with 10 nucleotides matching TRBD1. V lost 4 bases and J lost 12; bases outside the gene matches: 12. This CDR3 is built from 15 residues. CDR1 is PRHDT, CDR2 FYEKMQ, per germline (reference sequence). The CDR3: CASSSQGQGRVGQFF. The CDR3, as DNA: TGTGCCAGCAGCTCTCAGGGACAGGGGAGAGTAGGGCAGTTCTTC.